One sample yielded the 30 T cell receptor beta chains listed below, sequenced in a study of cytomegalovirus exposure and HLA in healthy donors. This PCR relied on a set of 60 Vbeta primers and 13 Jbeta primers. TCRdb's table, derived via immunoSEQ multiplex PCR, lists solely in-frame clones and lacks some. In the table there are about 63,000 clones, roughly 77% of which are singletons. The sample comprised PBMCs. All receptors come from a woman between 35 and 50 years old in good health and CMV-seropositive.

The chain couples TRBV29-1 to TRBJ1-6; D is unclear. The germline CDR1 and CDR2 sequences are SQVTM and ANQGSEA. Deletions cut 6 bases from V and 4 bases from J, with 13 bases between. The CDR3 totals 14 residues. This chain's CDR3 is CSVLFAGYNSPLHF. CDR3 DNA sequence: TGCAGCGTGTTATTCGCGGGGTATAATTCACCCCTCCACTTT.

This clone came up a few times. The chain recombines TRBV5-5 with TRBJ2-7, with D maybe TRBD2 (7 bases). The CDR3 is 15 residues long. V lost 0 bases and J 2 bases, leaving 12 bases between the germline ends. Per the germline V gene, CDR1 is SGHKS and CDR2 is YYEKEE (reference sequence). The CDR3 here is CASSLATGRAYEQYF. Written as DNA, the CDR3 is TGTGCCAGCAGCTTGGCTACAGGGAGGGCCTACGAGCAGTACTTC.

This rearrangement joins TRBV23-1 to TRBJ1-6; 10 nucleotides agree with TRBD1. TRBV23-1 belongs to the ORF category, with a function that is uncertain. The V gene end was trimmed by 3 bases and the J gene end by 6 bases; junction bases not matched to a gene: 5. The CDR3 has 16 residues. CDR3 in amino acids: CASSQARDRGNSPLHF. CDR3 nucleotide sequence: TGCGCCAGCAGTCAGGCAAGGGACAGGGGTAATTCACCCCTCCACTTT.

Written as DNA, the CDR3 is TGTGCCAGCACCCCTCAAGGAGACAGCGTAACCTACGAGCAGTACTTC. Its translation: CASTPQGDSVTYEQYF. This chain uses TRBV27 with TRBJ2-7, with a possible D match to TRBD1 (5 bases). Trimming took off 7 bases at V and 2 bases at J, with 21 bases between the two ends. The CDR3 consists of 16 residues. CDR1 and CDR2 from the germline V gene are MNHEY and SMNVEV (reference sequence).

The rearrangement uses TRBV25-1 and TRBJ2-1, with 8 bases lining up with TRBD2. The germline V gene encodes CDR1 MGHDK and CDR2 SYGVNS. V shed 4 bases and J 8 bases; nucleotides not matched to a gene: 10. This CDR3 has 15 residues. CDR3 nucleotides: TGTGCCAGCAGTGCAGAGCGCGGGGGGCTCGATGAGCAGTTCTTC. It translates to CASSAERGGLDEQFF.

V usage is TRBV5-6 and J usage is TRBJ1-1; D gene ambiguous. Germline loops: CDR1 SGHDT, CDR2 YYEEEE. V was cut by 1 base and J by 0 bases, with 7 bases left in between. This CDR3 is built from 14 residues. The CDR3 protein is CASSLYLVNTEAFF. CDR3 in DNA: TGTGCCAGCAGCTTGTATTTAGTGAACACTGAAGCTTTCTTT.

J is TRBJ1-1 and V is TRBV5-1, with D perhaps matching TRBD1 (5 bases). The V and J ends lost 5 bases and 1 base respectively, with 12 bases between them. The CDR3 length is 14 residues. Looked up from germline, CDR1 is SGHRS and CDR2 is YFSETQ. CDR3 sequence (DNA): TGCGCCAGCAGTGGGGGGGAGGGGAACACTGAAGCTTTCTTT. Translating gives CASSGGEGNTEAFF.

The chain combines TRBV19 with TRBJ2-1, with D possibly TRBD1 on 6 matching bases. Germline CDR1 reads LNHDA; CDR2 reads SQIVND (reference sequence). V was pared by 5 bases and J by 7 bases, with 18 bases between. This CDR3 has 15 amino acids. In DNA form, the CDR3 reads TGTGCCAGTAGTCCTGGGCCAGGCAGGGGTAATGAGCAGTTCTTC. This codes for CASSPGPGRGNEQFF.

The rearrangement links TRBV29-1 to TRBJ2-1, with a tentative D call TRBD2 (6 bases). Between the trimmed V and J ends, which lost 6 bases and 4 bases, there was a span of 16 bases. This CDR3 comprises 14 residues. Per germline, CDR1 SQVTM and CDR2 ANQGSEA. DNA for the CDR3: TGCAGCGTGGGGACTTCGGGACGGTACAATGAGCAGTTCTTC. Translating it yields CSVGTSGRYNEQFF.

The chain recombines TRBV27 with TRBJ1-2, with unresolved D. V shed 6 bases and J shed 4 bases, with 12 bases lying between them. CDR1 and CDR2 from the germline V gene are MNHEY and SMNVEV (reference sequence). The CDR3 contains 13 residues. CDR3 sequence reads: CASRGDGIYGYTF. CDR3 DNA: TGTGCCAGCAGAGGAGACGGTATCTATGGCTACACCTTC.

The V gene is TRBV7-2, the J gene TRBJ2-1; possibly TRBD2 for D (5 bases). CDR3 length: 11 residues. V lost 3 bases to trimming and J lost 12 bases, with 9 bases between them. The germline gives CDR1 SGHTA, CDR2 FQGNSA. The CDR3 loop reads CASSFGESQFF. CDR3 bases: TGTGCCAGCAGCTTCGGGGAGTCGCAGTTCTTC.

The J gene is TRBJ2-3, the V gene TRBV27, with 11 bases identical to TRBD1. Germline CDR1 and CDR2: MNHEY and SMNVEV (reference sequence). The J segment lost 4 bases and the V segment lost 1 base, leaving 1 base of the junction unmatched. The CDR3 runs 15 residues. The CDR3 region is CASSLWTGGADTQYF. DNA for the CDR3: TGTGCCAGCAGTTTATGGACAGGGGGCGCAGATACGCAGTATTTT.

This chain links TRBV7-2 with TRBJ2-1; weak D call: TRBD1 (6 bases). Germline V gives CDR1 SGHTA, CDR2 FQGNSA. The V end was cut by 2 bases, the J end by 1 base, with 9 bases between. CDR3 length equals 15 residues. This CDR3 reads CASSLSGASYNEQFF. As DNA, the CDR3 is TGTGCCAGCAGCTTATCAGGGGCGTCCTACAATGAGCAGTTCTTC.

The table lists this clone with a few counts. The chain is built from TRBV11-2 and TRBJ1-2, with D maybe TRBD1 (5 bases). The V and J ends lost 0 bases and 7 bases respectively, with 18 bases between them. The CDR3 is 16 residues long. Germline V gene lookup returns CDR1 SGHAT and CDR2 FQNNGV. CDR3 region: CASSLDQGGQGRGYTF. The CDR3 nucleotides are TGTGCCAGCAGCTTAGATCAAGGAGGGCAGGGACGTGGCTACACCTTC.

The chain carries TRBV6-6 and TRBJ1-5; possibly TRBD1 for D (5 bases). Germline V gives CDR1 MNHNY, CDR2 SVGAGI (reference sequence). V lost 4 bases and J lost 6, with 13 bases in between. The CDR3 loop spans 14 amino acids. The CDR3 reads CASSLTVWGQPQHF. DNA for the CDR3: TGTGCCAGCAGTTTGACAGTGTGGGGTCAGCCCCAGCATTTT.

This chain connects TRBV10-3 to TRBJ1-1, with 9 nucleotides matching TRBD1. Germline CDR1 and CDR2: ENHRY and SYGVKD. The CDR3 has 15 residues. Trimming removed 8 bases from V and 2 bases from J; junction bases left unmatched: 9. Written as DNA, the CDR3 is TGTGCCATCTCGGTCGGACAGGGGAAAAACACTGAAGCTTTCTTT. It yields the protein CAISVGQGKNTEAFF.

The chain has TRBV27 and TRBJ1-1, with 8 bases matching TRBD1. CDR1 MNHEY and CDR2 SMNVEV come from the germline V gene (reference sequence). The J segment lost 6 bases and the V segment lost 4 bases, leaving 4 bases of the junction unmatched. The length of the CDR3 is 13 residues. CDR3 nucleotides: TGTGCCAGCAGTTATGACAGGGGCGCTGAAGCTTTCTTT. Protein sequence: CASSYDRGAEAFF.

The rearrangement joins TRBV18 to TRBJ2-5, with 9 bases aligning to TRBD1. J was trimmed by 5 bases and V by 6 bases; bases with no gene match: 7. The CDR3 covers 14 residues. Germline V gene data show CDR1 as KGHSH and CDR2 as LQKENI. Here the CDR3 DNA reads TGTGCCAGCTCGGACACAGGGGGCCCGGAGACCCAGTACTTC. Translated, it gives CASSDTGGPETQYF.

J is TRBJ2-4 and V is TRBV5-6; 7 bases fit TRBD1. Germline V gene sequence: CDR1 SGHDT, CDR2 YYEEEE. Trimming removed 0 bases from V and 2 bases from J; junction bases left unmatched: 8. The CDR3 totals 17 residues. The chain's CDR3 is CASSLDNRGFPKNIQYF. The CDR3, as DNA: TGTGCCAGCAGCTTGGATAACAGGGGATTTCCCAAAAACATTCAGTACTTC.

This chain links TRBV9 with TRBJ1-3, with a tentative D call TRBD1 (6 bases). The V gene's germline CDR1 is SGDLS and CDR2 YYNGEE. Trimming removed 4 bases from V and 2 bases from J, with 13 bases in between. The CDR3 extends over 15 amino acids. CDR3 region: CASSPGGIPGNTIYF. The CDR3 DNA follows: TGTGCCAGCAGCCCTGGGGGCATCCCTGGAAACACCATATATTTT.

The V and J genes are TRBV11-1 and TRBJ2-1; 10 bases line up with TRBD2. In germline, CDR1 is SGHAT, CDR2 FQDESV (reference sequence). With V trimmed by 4 bases and J by 4 bases, 4 bases remained unmatched. The length of the CDR3 is 15 residues. CDR3: CASSYTSGTYNEQFF. The CDR3 nucleotides read TGTGCCAGCAGCTACACTAGCGGGACATACAATGAGCAGTTCTTC.

The chain combines TRBV7-9 with TRBJ2-3; 7 nucleotides match TRBD1. The CDR3 totals 14 residues. The germline gives CDR1 SEHNR, CDR2 FQNEAQ (reference sequence). V gave up 5 bases and J gave up 2 bases; unmatched junction bases: 4. As DNA, the CDR3 is TGTGCCAGCAGCATCGAGGGGGCCACAGATACGCAGTATTTT. Protein sequence: CASSIEGATDTQYF.

This clone was picked up one time. This rearrangement joins TRBV13 to TRBJ1-2; D is perhaps TRBD1 (5 bases). V was trimmed by 2 bases and J by 6 bases, leaving 13 bases between them. CDR3 length: 14 amino acids. Looked up from germline, CDR1 is PRHDT and CDR2 is FYEKMQ (reference sequence). CDR3 in amino acids: CASSLLGPGDGYTF. The CDR3 nucleotides are TGTGCCAGCAGCTTATTGGGGCCTGGGGATGGCTACACCTTC.

This clone was counted only a few times. As DNA, the CDR3 is TGCAGCGACACGACAGGGATCAACACTGAAGCTTTCTTT. As protein: CSDTTGINTEAFF. The V call is TRBV29-1, the J call TRBJ1-1, with 7 bases that match TRBD1. Losses at the gene ends were 7 bases for V and 2 bases for J; bases not matched to a gene: 7. The CDR3 sequence is 13 residues long. Germline V gene sequence: CDR1 SQVTM, CDR2 ANQGSEA. The full variable domain, completed using reference TRBV29-1 and TRBJ1-1, is SAVISQKPSRDICQRGTSLTIQCQVDSQVTMMFWYRQQPGQSLTLIATANQGSEATYESGFVIDKFPISRPNLTFSTLTVSNMSPEDSSIYLCSDTTGINTEAFFGQGTRLTVV.

The rearrangement links TRBV10-3 to TRBJ2-2; D may be TRBD2 (5 bases). The CDR3 has 10 amino acids. Germline CDR1 ENHRY, CDR2 SYGVKD. V lost 10 bases and J 8 bases, leaving 8 bases between the germline ends. The CDR3 DNA follows: TGTGCCACGGGAACTGGGGAGCTGTTTTTT. Encoded protein: CATGTGELFF.

A remark on this clone: Compared with germline, one end of the junction differs, possibly owing to a read error. V gene TRBV5-1 combines with J gene TRBJ2-7; a weak D match, TRBD2 (5 bases). Germline V CDR1 and CDR2: SGHRS, YFSETQ. This CDR3 region has 15 residues. This CDR3 reads CASSLVEGLTFEQYF. CDR3 sequence (DNA): TGTGCCAGCAGCTTGGTCGAGGGATTGACGTTCGAGCAGTACTTC.

The gene calls are TRBV19 and TRBJ2-4; possible D gene TRBD2, 6 bases. The CDR3 is made up of 16 amino acids. Germline CDR1 reads LNHDA; CDR2 reads SQIVND (reference sequence). The V end lost 1 base, the J end lost 0 bases, and 10 bases lay between the germline ends. CDR3 in DNA: TGTGCCAGTAGTATAGGATCGGGGGTAGCCAAAAACATTCAGTACTTC. Encoded protein: CASSIGSGVAKNIQYF.

This clone has just a few counts. V gene TRBV9 combines with J gene TRBJ1-3; D is uncertain. Germline V gene lookup returns CDR1 SGDLS and CDR2 YYNGEE. The V end was cut by 0 bases, the J end by 4 bases, with 14 bases between. The CDR3 spans 16 residues. For the CDR3, the DNA is TGTGCCAGCAGCGTAGAGGGATCGGGAAGAGGAAACACCATATATTTT. Its translation is CASSVEGSGRGNTIYF.

The gene calls are TRBV18 and TRBJ1-1, with no clear D. Trimming took off 3 bases at V and 4 bases at J, with 12 bases between the two ends. Germline loops: CDR1 KGHSH, CDR2 LQKENI. The CDR3 is made up of 14 amino acids. CDR3 in amino acids: CASSPDRSGTEAFF. DNA for the CDR3: TGTGCCAGCTCACCCGACCGGTCGGGCACTGAAGCTTTCTTT.

V usage is TRBV29-1 and J usage is TRBJ2-3; 7 positions match TRBD2. Germline CDR1 is SQVTM and CDR2 is ANQGSEA. This CDR3 is built from 15 residues. V lost 1 base to trimming and J lost 2 bases; unmatched junction nucleotides: 6. The CDR3 DNA is TGCAGCGTTGAAGGGGGTAGCGGGTTCACAGATACGCAGTATTTT. Amino acids: CSVEGGSGFTDTQYF.